These T cell receptor beta chains were read from a single sample in a study of CD8+ T cells in alopecia areata. The method was immunoSEQ multiplex PCR; TCRdb's version includes in-frame clones alone and lacks a portion of them. The sample contains 120,000 or so clones, around 48% of which appear only once. The specimen sequenced was NKG2D-low CD8+ T cells sorted from blood. Receptors originate from a human donor with alopecia areata. CDR3s include the opening cysteine and the closing phenylalanine or tryptophan. The D gene is left open where the match is weak. Rows may omit the clone size; those that give it use once, few, many or a size class.

J,size,V,D,DNA,CDR3
TRBJ2-7,NA,TRBV27,NA,TGTGCCAGCAGTTTGATTTCGGAGGGGGCTGACGAGCAGTACTTC,CASSLISEGADEQYF
TRBJ2-7,few,TRBV29-1,TRBD2,TGCAGCGTTACTAGCGGGAGAAACTACGAGCAGTACTTC,CSVTSGRNYEQYF
TRBJ2-1,NA,TRBV25-1,NA,TGTGCCAGCAGTGATTCAGGGATTCTGAATGAGCAGTTCTTC,CASSDSGILNEQFF
TRBJ2-7,few,TRBV29-1,TRBD2,TGCAGCGTTGTTGGTCCAGCGGGAGGCCACGAGCAGTACTTC,CSVVGPAGGHEQYF
TRBJ1-2,once,TRBV28,NA,TGTGCCAGCAGTCGGTCCGTGGCGACTGTATACTATGGCTACACCTTC,CASSRSVATVYYGYTF
TRBJ2-7,NA,TRBV29-1,TRBD2,TGCAGCGCCGTGGACAGCCTCCTTAGCGGGAGAGGCTACGAGCAGTACTTC,CSAVDSLLSGRGYEQYF
TRBJ2-3,NA,TRBV4-1,NA,TGCGCCAGCAGCCAAACCGACAGCTATACGCAGTATTTT,CASSQTDSYTQYF
TRBJ2-7,NA,TRBV30,NA,TGTGCCTGGGAGGGGCGGACGGGCATCTACGAGCAGTACTTC,CAWEGRTGIYEQYF
TRBJ1-1,few,TRBV28,NA,TGTGCCAGCAGTTTACCCCTAAACACTGAAGCTTTCTTT,CASSLPLNTEAFF
TRBJ2-1,NA,TRBV29-1,NA,TGCAGCGTCCCACGTAGGCATGAGCAGTTCTTC,CSVPRRHEQFF
TRBJ2-7,NA,TRBV29-1,NA,TGCAGCGTTGAAGTCCCTAGCGCGCTTACCTACGAGCAGTACTTC,CSVEVPSALTYEQYF
TRBJ2-4,NA,TRBV11-2,TRBD2,TGTGCCAGCTTGGCTAGCGGGAGATCGAACATTCAGTACTTC,CASLASGRSNIQYF
TRBJ2-7,NA,TRBV9,NA,TGTGCCAGCAGCGTAAGCGGAGACCTCTACGAGCAGTACTTC,CASSVSGDLYEQYF
TRBJ2-7,NA,TRBV29-1,TRBD2,TGCAGCGTTGAGGGCGGGGGGAGCTCCTACGAGCAGTACTTC,CSVEGGGSSYEQYF
TRBJ2-7,few,TRBV7-2,NA,TGTGCCAGCAGCTTAGCGGACGCGGAATCCTACGAGCAGTACTTC,CASSLADAESYEQYF
TRBJ2-3,few,TRBV29-1,NA,TGCAGCGTTGAAGATGCAGGGGACTATACGCAGTATTTT,CSVEDAGDYTQYF
TRBJ2-1,few,TRBV12-5,NA,TGTGCTAGTGGTTCGCCCCGGAGAGAGCAGTTCTTC,CASGSPRREQFF
TRBJ2-3,few,TRBV14,NA,TGTGCCAGCAGCCAAAACGAGAATACGCAGTATTTT,CASSQNENTQYF
TRBJ2-2,few,TRBV29-1,NA,TGCAGCGTTGAACTAGGGGAGCTGTTTTTT,CSVELGELFF
TRBJ2-3,few,TRBV2,NA,TGTGCCACCTTAAGCCCGGACGGGGATACGCAGTATTTT,CATLSPDGDTQYF
TRBJ1-1,NA,TRBV9,NA,TGTGCCAGCAGCGTAGCTTCAGGGAACACTGAAGCTTTCTTT,CASSVASGNTEAFF
TRBJ2-4,NA,TRBV28,TRBD2,TGTGCCAGCAGTTTCCAGCGGGGGGGTCTACTAGCCAAAAACATTCAGTACTTC,CASSFQRGGLLAKNIQYF